The rows below give T cell receptor beta chains drawn from one sample of a study of T cell repertoires in cytomegalovirus infection. MiXCR, applied by TCRdb to the reads, yields one record per CDR3 protein. Seen here are 150,000 to 200,000 distinct CDR3 sequences, roughly 28% observed once, and the top ten hold 31%. The sequenced sample consisted of PBMCs. All receptors come from a human donor in good health (CMV status not recorded). Some clones in this sample may be carry-over from other donors' samples. Both conserved end residues are part of each CDR3. The order of the fields is V gene, CDR3 length, D gene, J gene, clone size, CDR3 protein, CDR3 DNA. D genes are given only for firm matches. Not all rows give a size; the values are once, few, many and, for expanded clones, a class.

TRBV12-3/TRBV12-4	14	TRBD1	TRBJ1-1	few	CASSRTGEDTEAFF	TGTGCCAGCAGCAGGACAGGGGAGGACACTGAAGCTTTCTTT
TRBV2	14	NA	TRBJ2-5	few	CASRDETGRETQYF	TGTGCCAGCAGAGACGAGACGGGACGAGAGACCCAGTACTTC
TRBV11-3	16	TRBD1	TRBJ2-5	NA	CASSPSGQGVGETQYF	TGTGCCAGCAGCCCGTCCGGACAGGGGGTAGGAGAGACCCAGTACTTC
TRBV19	15	TRBD1	TRBJ1-5	NA	CASRPGTGGWQPQHF	TGTGCCAGTAGACCCGGCACAGGGGGCTGGCAGCCCCAGCATTTT
TRBV10-3	17	TRBD2	TRBJ2-3	few	CAISERGGHLSTDTQYF	TGTGCCATCAGTGAGCGGGGGGGCCATCTAAGCACAGATACGCAGTATTTT
TRBV11-2	18	NA	TRBJ2-6	NA	CANSSVGGLGSGANVLTF	TGTGCCAACAGCTCAGTAGGGGGGCTGGGCTCTGGGGCCAACGTCCTGACTTTC
TRBV7-8	12	NA	TRBJ1-1	many	CASSRIGAEAFF	TGTGCCAGCAGCCGAATAGGGGCTGAAGCTTTCTTT
TRBV7-2	15	TRBD2	TRBJ2-1	few	CASSPTSGGGNEQFF	TGTGCCAGCAGCCCAACTAGCGGGGGGGGGAATGAGCAGTTCTTC
TRBV7-2	18	TRBD2	TRBJ2-1	NA	CASSPKAGTARDYDEQFF	TGTGCCAGCAGTCCCAAAGCCGGGACCGCCCGGGACTACGATGAGCAGTTCTTC
TRBV6-4	17	TRBD1	TRBJ1-1	many	CASSLTLGQGTRTEAFF	TGTGCCAGCAGTCTCACCCTGGGACAGGGGACTCGCACCGAAGCTTTCTTT
TRBV6-5	13	NA	TRBJ2-1	NA	CASRPESYNEQFF	TGTGCCAGCAGGCCCGAGTCGTACAATGAGCAGTTCTTC
TRBV4-1	16	NA	TRBJ1-2	few	CASSQVKSADPGGYTF	TGCGCCAGCAGCCAAGTAAAAAGTGCAGACCCCGGGGGCTACACCTTC
TRBV29-1	12	NA	TRBJ2-3	NA	CSVEMTADTQYF	TGCAGCGTTGAAATGACGGCAGATACGCAGTATTTT
TRBV5-1	14	NA	TRBJ1-2	NA	CASSWDGGAYGYTF	TGCGCCAGCAGCTGGGACGGAGGGGCCTATGGCTACACCTTC
TRBV5-6	14	NA	TRBJ2-7	few	CASSRRLVRHEQYF	TGTGCCAGCAGCCGACGACTAGTAAGGCACGAGCAGTACTTC
TRBV12-3/TRBV12-4	12	TRBD1	TRBJ1-2	few	CASSSRQGGYTF	TGTGCCAGCAGTTCCCGACAGGGGGGCTACACCTTC
TRBV7-6	14	NA	TRBJ2-2	many	CASSLAGNTGELFF	TGTGCTAGCAGCTTAGCAGGGAACACCGGGGAGCTGTTTTTT
TRBV4-1	15	TRBD1	TRBJ1-2	NA	CASSRPGGEDYRYTF	TGTGCCAGCAGCCGACCAGGGGGCGAGGACTATCGCTACACCTTC
TRBV7-8	16	TRBD2	TRBJ2-1	few	CASSLRGLADHNEQFF	TGTGCCAGCAGCCTAAGGGGACTAGCGGACCACAATGAGCAGTTCTTC
TRBV2	15	NA	TRBJ2-5	NA	CASSYPRDKQETQYF	TGTGCCAGCAGTTACCCCCGGGACAAACAAGAGACCCAGTACTTC
TRBV2	16	NA	TRBJ2-3	few	CASSEAPGPGLNTQYF	TGTGCCAGCAGTGAAGCCCCGGGGCCGGGCTTAAATACGCAGTATTTT
TRBV6-5	15	TRBD1	TRBJ1-6	once	CASRNRGGSGSPLHF	TGTGCCAGCAGGAACAGGGGGGGTTCGGGTTCACCCCTCCACTTT
TRBV27	15	TRBD2	TRBJ2-7	NA	CASSSLAGTPYEQYF	TGTGCCAGCAGTTCCTTAGCGGGGACCCCCTACGAGCAGTACTTC
TRBV6-2/TRBV6-3	16	NA	TRBJ1-4	NA	CASSRGSSATNEKLFF	TGTGCCAGCAGCCGGGGATCCAGTGCAACTAATGAAAAACTGTTTTTT
TRBV19	15	NA	TRBJ1-5	NA	CASFPGRDSNQPQHF	TGTGCCAGCTTTCCGGGACGGGATAGCAATCAGCCCCAGCATTTT
TRBV7-3	14	NA	TRBJ2-5	many	CASSLGPNQETQYF	TGTGCCAGCAGCCTTGGACCGAACCAAGAGACCCAGTACTTC
TRBV7-2	14	NA	TRBJ1-1	many	CASSLSGMNTEAFF	TGTGCCAGCAGCTTATCCGGTATGAACACTGAAGCTTTCTTT
TRBV7-9	16	NA	TRBJ2-3	NA	CASSLGDFDPTDTQYF	TGTGCCAGCAGCTTAGGGGACTTCGATCCCACAGATACGCAGTATTTT
TRBV29-1	14	TRBD1	TRBJ2-3	few	CSVVRDRETDTQYF	TGCAGCGTTGTACGGGACAGGGAGACAGATACGCAGTATTTT
TRBV6-6	13	NA	TRBJ2-7	NA	CASGPGPYYEQYF	TGTGCCAGCGGCCCCGGGCCATACTACGAGCAGTACTTC
TRBV12-3/TRBV12-4	14	NA	TRBJ1-1	many	CASTYGGRTTEAFF	TGTGCCAGCACCTATGGGGGGAGGACCACTGAAGCTTTCTTT
TRBV7-2	15	NA	TRBJ2-1	many	CASNLKGFNYNEQFF	TGTGCCAGCAACCTTAAGGGATTTAACTACAATGAGCAGTTCTTC
TRBV6-5	18	TRBD1	TRBJ2-6	NA	CASSYFPGGLAGANVLTF	TGTGCCAGCAGTTACTTCCCAGGGGGCTTGGCTGGGGCCAACGTCCTGACTTTC
TRBV7-2	14	TRBD2	TRBJ2-7	many	CASSPSGGAYEQYF	TGTGCCAGCAGCCCTAGCGGGGGAGCCTACGAGCAGTACTTC
TRBV7-9	16	NA	TRBJ1-1	few	CASSWLIGGENTEALF	TGTGCCAGCAGCTGGCTCATAGGAGGGGAGAACACTGAAGCTCTCTTT
TRBV5-5	15	TRBD1	TRBJ2-7	once	CASSPQGQISYEQYF	TGTGCCAGCAGCCCACAGGGACAGATATCCTACGAGCAGTACTTC
TRBV12-3/TRBV12-4	12	NA	TRBJ2-7	NA	CASSRGNDEQYF	TGTGCCAGCAGCAGGGGTAATGACGAGCAGTACTTC
TRBV7-8	14	NA	TRBJ1-5	NA	CASTPGYSNQPQHF	TGTGCCAGCACCCCAGGTTATAGCAATCAGCCCCAGCATTTT
TRBV6-6	14	NA	TRBJ1-5	few	CASSYSGNNQPQHF	TGTGCCAGCAGTTACTCGGGCAATAATCAGCCCCAGCATTTT
TRBV7-8	16	TRBD2	TRBJ2-2	few	CASSLEAGGQGGELFF	TGTGCCAGCAGCTTAGAAGCGGGGGGGCAGGGCGGGGAGCTGTTTTTT
TRBV6-1	17	NA	TRBJ1-2	many	CASSEGPGGGGHYGYTF	TGTGCCAGCAGTGAAGGCCCAGGAGGAGGGGGGCACTATGGCTACACCTTC
TRBV6-5	14	TRBD1	TRBJ2-7	NA	CASSPPGQGSGQYF	TGTGCCAGCAGTCCCCCGGGACAGGGAAGCGGGCAGTACTTC
TRBV10-3	13	TRBD1	TRBJ2-4	NA	CAISAGTDDIQYF	TGTGCCATCAGTGCGGGGACAGATGACATTCAGTACTTC
TRBV30	13	NA	TRBJ1-2	NA	CAWRDDRGDGYTF	TGTGCCTGGAGAGACGACAGAGGGGATGGCTACACCTTC
TRBV29-1	14	NA	TRBJ1-2	NA	CSVDKGPPPYGYTF	TGCAGCGTTGATAAGGGGCCCCCGCCCTATGGCTACACCTTC
TRBV3-1	15	NA	TRBJ1-1	NA	CASSQDLQGGTEAFF	TGTGCCAGCAGCCAAGATCTGCAGGGAGGCACTGAAGCTTTCTTT
TRBV7-2	15	NA	TRBJ2-5	NA	CASSLDRADAETQYF	TGTGCCAGCAGCTTAGACCGGGCAGACGCCGAGACCCAGTACTTC
TRBV6-6	15	TRBD1	TRBJ1-2	NA	CASSTRTGGRYGYTF	TGTGCCAGCAGTACACGGACAGGGGGCAGATATGGCTACACCTTC
TRBV5-4	14	TRBD1	TRBJ1-5	NA	CASSREGANQPQHF	TGTGCCAGCAGCCGCGAGGGGGCTAATCAGCCCCAGCATTTT
TRBV25-1	15	NA	TRBJ1-5	few	CASSEFGGSNQPQHF	TGTGCCAGCAGTGAATTTGGGGGGAGCAATCAGCCCCAGCATTTT
TRBV2	14	NA	TRBJ2-3	once	CASSDGVVSDTQYF	TGTGCCAGCAGTGATGGGGTAGTCTCAGATACGCAGTATTTT
TRBV6-2/TRBV6-3	16	TRBD2	TRBJ2-3	few	CASSTTSRRSTDTQYF	TGTGCCAGCAGTACGACTAGCAGGAGAAGCACAGATACGCAGTATTTT
TRBV6-2/TRBV6-3	16	NA	TRBJ2-7	NA	CASSYSRQGQTYEQYF	TGTGCCAGCAGTTACTCGAGGCAGGGGCAAACCTACGAGCAGTACTTC
TRBV7-6	12	NA	TRBJ1-5	NA	CASSLTTQPQHF	TGTGCCAGCAGCTTAACAACTCAGCCCCAGCATTTT
TRBV29-1	11	NA	TRBJ2-1	NA	CSVEARNEQFF	TGCAGCGTTGAGGCGAGGAATGAGCAGTTCTTC
TRBV30	13	TRBD1	TRBJ1-3	few	CAGSTGPGNTIYF	TGTGCCGGATCGACAGGGCCTGGAAACACCATATATTTT
TRBV5-1	17	NA	TRBJ1-2	NA	CASSLELPSLRALGYTF	TGCGCCAGCAGCTTGGAATTGCCGAGTTTGAGAGCATTGGGCTACACCTTC
TRBV7-2	16	NA	TRBJ2-7	many	CASSKREAGPSQEQYF	TGTGCCAGCAGCAAGAGGGAGGCAGGGCCCTCCCAGGAGCAGTACTTC
TRBV7-2	14	NA	TRBJ1-5	few	CASSLERINQPQHF	TGTGCCAGCAGCTTAGAACGGATCAATCAGCCCCAGCATTTT